Presented here are 32 T cell receptor beta chains from one specimen sequenced in a study of blood T cell repertoires in COVID-19. Measured with immunoSEQ multiplex PCR; TCRdb has only the in-frame clones, and not every one. The sample has 150,000 to 200,000 clones, nearly 85% seen once; the top ten hold over 5%. Material for sequencing was peripheral blood. These receptor sequences come from a young woman with acute or convalescent COVID-19.

V gene TRBV28 combines with J gene TRBJ1-1; D not resolved. Germline values: CDR1 MDHEN, CDR2 SYDVKM. CDR3 length: 15 residues. The V gene lost 6 bases and the J gene lost 0 bases, with 14 bases spanning the gap. The CDR3 DNA is TGTGCCAGCAGCTCTGAACCTCCTATGAACACTGAAGCTTTCTTT. Translating it yields CASSSEPPMNTEAFF.

V usage is TRBV27 and J usage is TRBJ2-1, with D possibly being TRBD2 (6 bases). The CDR3 extends over 14 amino acids. V dropped 1 base and J dropped 10 bases, with 14 bases sitting between them. Germline CDR1 is MNHEY and CDR2 is SMNVEV (reference sequence). The CDR3 is CASSLFGRAGEQFF. CDR3 sequence (DNA): TGTGCCAGCAGTTTATTTGGCAGGGCGGGGGAGCAGTTCTTC.

The chain has TRBV28 and TRBJ1-5; 8 nucleotides match TRBD1. The CDR3 extends over 13 amino acids. Trimming took 7 bases from V and 4 from J; bases not matched to a gene: 3. The germline V gene has CDR1 MDHEN and CDR2 SYDVKM. CDR3 residues: CASKDRANQPQHF. CDR3 coding DNA: TGTGCCAGCAAGGACAGGGCTAATCAGCCCCAGCATTTT.

Turning to this clone: This same CDR3 is encoded by further DNA sequences in the sample. This chain connects TRBV3-1 (or the pseudogene TRBV3-2) to TRBJ1-5; D gene ambiguous. V was clipped by 4 bases and J by 0 bases, with 10 bases between them. The CDR3 has 15 residues. Germline V CDR1 and CDR2: LGHDT, YNNKEL (reference sequence). CDR3 residues: CASSPTRNSNQPQHF. The CDR3 DNA sequence: TGTGCCAGCAGCCCCACCAGGAATAGCAATCAGCCCCAGCATTTT.

The gene calls are TRBV30 and TRBJ1-2; 8 nucleotides line up with TRBD1. V dropped 2 bases and J dropped 3; count of bases not matched to a gene: 14. The germline CDR1 and CDR2 sequences are GTSNPN and SVGIG (reference sequence). CDR3 length equals 17 residues. Written as DNA, the CDR3 is TGTGCCTGGAGTCTAGGACTGGACAGGGCGGTGGACTATGGCTACACCTTC. The encoded protein is CAWSLGLDRAVDYGYTF.

The chain combines TRBV14 with TRBJ2-4, with a tentative D call TRBD1 (6 bases). V shed 1 base and J shed 6 bases, with 13 bases lying between them. There are 15 residues in the CDR3. Germline CDR1 and CDR2: SGHDN and FVKESK. The CDR3: CASSQARGGGNIQYF. CDR3 bases: TGTGCCAGCAGCCAAGCCAGAGGGGGTGGAAACATTCAGTACTTC. Looking up the rest from reference TRBV14 and TRBJ2-4 gives the full variable domain: EAGVTQFPSHSVIEKGQTVTLRCDPISGHDNLYWYRRVMGKEIKFLLHFVKESKQDESGMPNNRFLAERTGGTYSTLKVQPAELEDSGVYFCASSQARGGGNIQYFGAGTRLSVL.

The chain uses TRBV6-1 and TRBJ2-1, with a tentative D call TRBD1 (5 bases). This CDR3 contains 15 residues. With 2 bases removed from V and 6 bases from J, the gap between germline ends came to 14 bases. Germline V lookup: CDR1 MNHNS, CDR2 SASEGT. CDR3 loop: CASSEQGARINEQFF. The CDR3 DNA reads as TGTGCCAGCAGTGAACAGGGTGCCCGTATCAATGAGCAGTTCTTC.

This clone was seen only a few times. The chain employs TRBV9 and TRBJ1-2, with 8 bases lining up with TRBD1. The CDR3 sequence is 15 residues long. J gave up 0 bases and V 4 bases, and 5 bases lay outside the gene matches. Germline V gene sequence: CDR1 SGDLS, CDR2 YYNGEE. CDR3 in amino acids: CASSLQGESNYGYTF. The CDR3 region has the DNA TGTGCCAGCAGCTTACAGGGGGAATCTAACTATGGCTACACCTTC.

The chain recombines TRBV28 with TRBJ1-6; TRBD1 matches at 9 bases. The CDR3 consists of 16 residues. Germline V CDR1 and CDR2: MDHEN, SYDVKM. The V and J ends lost 3 bases and 9 bases, in that order; junction bases with no gene match: 9. The CDR3 spells CASSLRTGARGSPLHF. CDR3 coding DNA: TGTGCCAGCAGTTTGAGGACAGGGGCCCGAGGTTCACCCCTCCACTTT. The whole variable domain, filled in from reference TRBV28 and TRBJ1-6, reads DVKVTQSSRYLVKRTGEKVFLECVQDMDHENMFWYRQDPGLGLRLIYFSYDVKMKEKGDIPEGYSVSREKKERFSLILESASTNQTSMYLCASSLRTGARGSPLHFGNGTRLTVT.

This chain links TRBV29-1 with TRBJ1-1, with 7 bases fitting TRBD1. This CDR3 has 11 residues. V lost 8 bases and J lost 5; bases outside the gene matches: 5. Germline CDR1 SQVTM, CDR2 ANQGSEA. CDR3 sequence: CSSNRGTEAFF. DNA of the CDR3: TGCAGCTCTAACAGGGGTACTGAAGCTTTCTTT.

The chain combines TRBV28 with TRBJ1-2, with 12 bases fitting TRBD1. The CDR3 extends over 17 amino acids. With 5 bases clipped from V and 1 base from J, the junction kept 8 bases outside the gene matches. Germline loops: CDR1 MDHEN, CDR2 SYDVKM. The CDR3 coding sequence is TGTGCCAGCAGTCCTCCGGGACAGGGGGCGATTAACTATGGCTACACCTTC. Translation: CASSPPGQGAINYGYTF.

The chain employs TRBV7-9 and TRBJ1-1; 8 nucleotides match TRBD1. After removal of 5 bases from V and 1 base from J, the junction contained 6 bases not matched to a gene. Looked up from germline, CDR1 is SEHNR and CDR2 is FQNEAQ (reference sequence). This CDR3 spans 15 amino acids. CDR3 sequence reads: CASSLWTGSNTEAFF. CDR3 DNA: TGTGCCAGCAGCCTGTGGACAGGGTCGAACACTGAAGCTTTCTTT. Variable domain in full (rest from reference TRBV7-9 and TRBJ1-1): DTGVSQNPRHKITKRGQNVTFRCDPISEHNRLYWYRQTLGQGPEFLTYFQNEAQLEKSRLLSDRFSAERPKGSFSTLEIQRTEQGDSAMYLCASSLWTGSNTEAFFGQGTRLTVV.

The chain has TRBV27 and TRBJ1-5, with D possibly matching TRBD1 (5 bases). The V and J ends lost 5 bases and 6 bases respectively, with 14 bases between them. The CDR3 contains 14 residues. Germline CDR1 is MNHEY and CDR2 is SMNVEV (reference sequence). This chain's CDR3 is CASSPFQGPQPQHF. The CDR3 DNA reads TGTGCCAGCAGTCCCTTCCAGGGTCCTCAGCCCCAGCATTTT.

The rearrangement links TRBV10-2 to TRBJ2-5, with TRBD1 as a possible D gene (6 bases). Between the trimmed V and J ends, which lost 6 bases and 1 base, there was a span of 21 bases. This CDR3 is 17 amino acids long. Looked up from germline, CDR1 is WSHSY and CDR2 is SAAADI. The CDR3 spells CASSRGWGSSRQETQYF. CDR3 DNA sequence: TGCGCCAGCAGCAGGGGTTGGGGATCTAGCCGCCAAGAGACCCAGTACTTC.

This clone has more than one count but fewer than ten. The genes are TRBV5-6 and TRBJ2-7, with D tentatively TRBD1 (6 bases). Germline CDR1 and CDR2: SGHDT and YYEEEE. The V end was cut by 3 bases, the J end by 2 bases, with 15 bases between. The CDR3 loop spans 15 amino acids. The CDR3 bases are TGTGCCAGCAGCTCCGAGACAGGATGGCCCTACGAGCAGTACTTC. It codes for CASSSETGWPYEQYF.

The genes are TRBV3-1 (or the pseudogene TRBV3-2) and TRBJ2-3; D remains unclear. This CDR3 spans 12 amino acids. From germline, CDR1 is LGHDT and CDR2 YNNKEL (reference sequence). V was pared by 1 base and J by 5 bases, with 4 bases between. Written as DNA, the CDR3 is TGTGCCAGCAGCCAAGGAGGAGATACGCAGTATTTT. The encoded protein is CASSQGGDTQYF.

This chain connects TRBV7-8 to TRBJ2-7; 7 nucleotides agree with TRBD1. This CDR3 has 15 residues. J gave up 5 bases and V 0 bases, and 7 bases lay outside the gene matches. CDR1 is SGHVS and CDR2 is FQNEAQ in the germline V gene. CDR3 in amino acids: CASSLARGIVDEQYF. CDR3 in DNA: TGTGCCAGCAGCTTAGCCAGGGGGATTGTGGACGAGCAGTACTTC.

The rearrangement uses TRBV18 and TRBJ2-5, with D perhaps TRBD2 (5 bases). Matching the DNA end better, TRBJ2-7 makes the J call doubtful. Germline CDR1 KGHSH, CDR2 LQKENI. CDR3 length: 14 residues. The CDR3 bases are TGTGCCAGCTCACCACCGGACTCAACCTACGAGCAGTACTTC. It translates to CASSPPDSTYEQYF.

V gene TRBV11-2 combines with J gene TRBJ1-2; possibly TRBD1 for D (5 bases). The CDR3 covers 12 residues. In germline, CDR1 is SGHAT, CDR2 FQNNGV. With 7 bases removed from V and 8 bases from J, the gap between germline ends came to 14 bases. The CDR3: CASTAAWGGYTF. CDR3 nucleotides: TGTGCCAGCACTGCGGCCTGGGGCGGCTACACCTTC. The full variable domain, with the rest looked up from reference TRBV11-2 and TRBJ1-2, is EAGVAQSPRYKIIEKRQSVAFWCNPISGHATLYWYQQILGQGPKLLIQFQNNGVVDDSQLPKDRFSAERLKGVDSTLKIQPAKLEDSAVYLCASTAAWGGYTFGSGTRLTVV.

This clone showed up just once. The rearrangement uses TRBV19 and TRBJ1-2; 8 bases are a match to TRBD1. Per germline, CDR1 LNHDA and CDR2 SQIVND (reference sequence). The CDR3 runs to 14 residues. Germline trimming cut 6 bases from V and 4 bases from J; bases unmatched to any gene: 7. The CDR3 reads CASSNLRGPYGYTF. Written as DNA, the CDR3 is TGTGCCAGTAGCAACCTCAGGGGGCCCTATGGCTACACCTTC.

This chain links TRBV20-1 with TRBJ1-2; D not certain. CDR1 and CDR2 from the germline V gene are DFQATT and SNEGSKA (reference sequence). The CDR3 is made up of 13 amino acids. Trimming left V 3 bases short and J 5 bases short, with 13 bases between. The CDR3 here is CSASNGEWYGYTF. In nucleotides, the CDR3 is TGCAGTGCTAGTAACGGGGAGTGGTATGGCTACACCTTC.

This chain's CDR3 is CASSLAAARLANYGYTF. The CDR3 coding sequence is TGTGCCAGCAGCTTAGCGGCGGCACGTCTAGCTAACTATGGCTACACCTTC. The rearrangement uses TRBV7-2 and TRBJ1-2; no reliable D call. CDR1 and CDR2 from the germline V gene are SGHTA and FQGNSA. The CDR3 extends over 17 amino acids. The ends were cut back, 0 bases at V and 0 bases at J, with 14 bases in the middle.

The V gene is TRBV27, the J gene TRBJ1-5; 8 bases line up with TRBD1. CDR1 MNHEY and CDR2 SMNVEV come from the germline V gene (reference sequence). There are 14 residues in the CDR3. V lost 5 bases, J lost 5 bases, and 5 bases stayed unmatched. The CDR3 DNA is TGTGCCAGCAGTCCGCCAGGGGGCCATCAGCCCCAGCATTTT. Translating gives CASSPPGGHQPQHF.

This sequence joins TRBV3-1 (or the pseudogene TRBV3-2) and TRBJ1-1; TRBD1 agrees at 10 bases. J was trimmed by 11 bases and V by 5 bases; bases with no gene match: 11. The V gene's germline CDR1 is LGHDT and CDR2 YNNKEL (reference sequence). The CDR3 is made up of 14 amino acids. CDR3 sequence (DNA): TGTGCCAGCAGCTCCCATAGGACAGGGGGAATGGCTTTCTTT. This gives the protein CASSSHRTGGMAFF.

The gene calls are TRBV5-1 and TRBJ2-1; 8 bases line up with TRBD2. Losses at the gene ends were 4 bases for V and 5 bases for J; bases not matched to a gene: 8. The germline V gene has CDR1 SGHRS and CDR2 YFSETQ. This CDR3 region has 15 residues. The CDR3 DNA is TGCGCCAGCAGCATAAGCGGGGGACTAAACAATGAGCAGTTCTTC. Encoded protein: CASSISGGLNNEQFF.

V is TRBV28 and J is TRBJ1-3; 9 bases align to TRBD1. The V gene's germline CDR1 is MDHEN and CDR2 SYDVKM. Trimming at V came to 6 bases and at J to 4 bases, leaving 1 base not matched to a gene. The CDR3 is made up of 13 amino acids. The CDR3 DNA follows: TGTGCCAGCAGGACAGGGGGGGGAAACACCATATATTTT. It translates to CASRTGGGNTIYF.

Only one count was recorded for this clone. J is TRBJ2-2 and V is TRBV6-2 or TRBV6-3; 8 nucleotides line up with TRBD2. V shed 0 bases and J 5 bases; nucleotides not matched to a gene: 8. This CDR3 is 17 amino acids long. The germline CDR1 and CDR2 sequences are MNHEY and SVGEGT. CDR3 loop: CASSYSFAGGLTGELFF. CDR3 bases: TGTGCCAGCAGTTACTCTTTCGCGGGGGGACTAACCGGGGAGCTGTTTTTT.

J is TRBJ1-2 and V is TRBV5-6; D is perhaps TRBD1 (6 bases). This CDR3 has 15 amino acids. V dropped 2 bases and J dropped 1 base, with 12 bases sitting between them. Germline CDR1 SGHDT, CDR2 YYEEEE. CDR3 sequence reads: CASSLGQLHNYGYTF. The CDR3 nucleotides read TGTGCCAGCAGCTTAGGACAGCTTCATAACTATGGCTACACCTTC.

This chain uses TRBV6-6 with TRBJ1-2; 7 nucleotides agree with TRBD1. Losses at the gene ends were 4 bases for V and 2 bases for J; bases not matched to a gene: 7. This CDR3 is built from 15 residues. Germline V CDR1 and CDR2: MNHNY, SVGAGI (reference sequence). As DNA, the CDR3 is TGTGCCAGCAGTTTTGGACAGGACCACAACTATGGCTACACCTTC. Protein product: CASSFGQDHNYGYTF.

The chain recombines TRBV10-3 with TRBJ2-1, with a possible D match to TRBD2 (7 bases). The V gene's germline CDR1 is ENHRY and CDR2 SYGVKD. Trimming pared 6 bases from V and 6 bases from J, leaving 18 bases between. The CDR3 runs 15 residues. The CDR3 reads CAIRGLGGGGNEQFF. The CDR3 DNA reads as TGTGCCATCAGAGGCCTAGGCGGGGGCGGCAATGAGCAGTTCTTC.

This clone has a handful of counts. The CDR3 coding sequence is TGTGCCAGCAGTTCCCTGGGAGGCGAGACCCAGTACTTC. As protein: CASSSLGGETQYF. The chain uses TRBV28 and TRBJ2-5; possibly TRBD2 for D (6 bases). The CDR3 consists of 13 residues. Trimming left V 4 bases short and J 5 bases short, with 11 bases between. Per germline, CDR1 MDHEN and CDR2 SYDVKM.

In this sample, this clone turned up once. The rearrangement uses TRBV3-1 (or the pseudogene TRBV3-2) and TRBJ1-1, with D possibly matching TRBD1 (5 bases). V shed 3 bases and J shed 0 bases, with 14 bases lying between them. The CDR3 runs 16 residues. Germline values: CDR1 LGHDT, CDR2 YNNKEL (reference sequence). The CDR3 loop is CASSQPEGTMNTEAFF. CDR3 sequence (DNA): TGTGCCAGCAGCCAGCCGGAGGGGACCATGAACACTGAAGCTTTCTTT.